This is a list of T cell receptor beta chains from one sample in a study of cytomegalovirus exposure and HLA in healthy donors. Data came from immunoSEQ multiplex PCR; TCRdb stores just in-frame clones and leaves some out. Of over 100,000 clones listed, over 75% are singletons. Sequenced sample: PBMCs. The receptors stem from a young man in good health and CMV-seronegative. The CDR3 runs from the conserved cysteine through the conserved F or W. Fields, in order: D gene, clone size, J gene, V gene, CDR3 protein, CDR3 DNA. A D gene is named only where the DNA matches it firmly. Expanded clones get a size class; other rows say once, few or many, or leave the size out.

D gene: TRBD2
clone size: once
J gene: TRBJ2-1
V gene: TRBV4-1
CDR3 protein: CASSQAGTSLNEQFF
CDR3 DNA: TGCGCCAGCAGCCAGGCCGGGACTAGCCTCAATGAGCAGTTCTTC

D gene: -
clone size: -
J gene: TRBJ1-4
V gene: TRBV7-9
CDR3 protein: CASSFPDWKSRANEKLFF
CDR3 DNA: TGTGCCAGCAGCTTCCCCGACTGGAAGTCGAGGGCTAATGAAAAACTGTTTTTT

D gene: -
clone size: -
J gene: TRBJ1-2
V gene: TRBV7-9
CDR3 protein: CASSPPRGDFPNYGYTF
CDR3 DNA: TGTGCCAGCAGCCCACCGAGAGGGGACTTCCCCAACTATGGCTACACCTTC

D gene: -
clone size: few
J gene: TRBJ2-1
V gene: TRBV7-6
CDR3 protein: CASSLASRRGTGYNEQFF
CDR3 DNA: TGTGCCAGCAGCTTAGCGTCCCGACGGGGGACCGGGTACAATGAGCAGTTCTTC

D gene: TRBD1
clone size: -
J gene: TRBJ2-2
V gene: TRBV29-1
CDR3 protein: CSVETGGADFAGELFF
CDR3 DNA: TGCAGCGTTGAAACAGGGGGCGCTGATTTTGCCGGGGAGCTGTTTTTT

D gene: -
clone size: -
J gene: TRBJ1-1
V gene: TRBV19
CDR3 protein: CASSILRGSEAFF
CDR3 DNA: TGTGCCAGTAGTATTCTTAGGGGGTCTGAAGCTTTCTTT

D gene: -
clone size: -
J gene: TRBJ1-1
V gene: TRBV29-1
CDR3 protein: CSVEGSPDTEAFF
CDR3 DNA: TGCAGCGTTGAAGGGTCGCCGGACACTGAAGCTTTCTTT

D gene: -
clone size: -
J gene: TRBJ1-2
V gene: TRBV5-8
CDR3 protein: CASSLEPRANYGYTF
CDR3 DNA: TGTGCCAGCAGCTTGGAGCCTAGAGCTAACTATGGCTACACCTTC

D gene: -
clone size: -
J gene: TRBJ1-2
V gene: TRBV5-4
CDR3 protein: CASSLVGPSRSGYTF
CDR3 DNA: TGTGCCAGCAGCTTGGTGGGGCCGTCCAGGTCTGGCTACACCTTC

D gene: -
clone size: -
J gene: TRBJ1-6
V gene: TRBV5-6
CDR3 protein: CASSARFTSPLHF
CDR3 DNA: TGTGCCAGCAGCGCGAGATTCACTTCACCCCTCCACTTT